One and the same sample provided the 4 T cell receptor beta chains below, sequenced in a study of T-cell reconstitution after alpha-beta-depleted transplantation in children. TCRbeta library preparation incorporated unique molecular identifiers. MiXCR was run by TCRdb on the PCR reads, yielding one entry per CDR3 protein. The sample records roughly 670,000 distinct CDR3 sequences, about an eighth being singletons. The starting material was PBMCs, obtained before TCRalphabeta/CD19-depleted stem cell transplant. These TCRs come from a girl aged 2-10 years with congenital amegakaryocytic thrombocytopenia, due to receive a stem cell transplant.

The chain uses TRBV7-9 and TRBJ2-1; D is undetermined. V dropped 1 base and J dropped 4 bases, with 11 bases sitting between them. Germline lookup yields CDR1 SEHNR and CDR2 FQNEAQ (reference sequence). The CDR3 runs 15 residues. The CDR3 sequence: CASSLGRRLYNEQFF. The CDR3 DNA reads TGTGCCAGCAGCTTAGGTAGGCGGCTTTACAATGAGCAGTTCTTC.

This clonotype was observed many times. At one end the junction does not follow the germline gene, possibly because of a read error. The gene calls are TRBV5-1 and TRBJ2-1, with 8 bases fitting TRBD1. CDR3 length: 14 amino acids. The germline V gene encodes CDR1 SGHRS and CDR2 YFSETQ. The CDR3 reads CASRLGQDYNEQFF. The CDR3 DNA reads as TGCGCCAGCAGATTGGGACAGGACTACAATGAGCAGTTCTTC.

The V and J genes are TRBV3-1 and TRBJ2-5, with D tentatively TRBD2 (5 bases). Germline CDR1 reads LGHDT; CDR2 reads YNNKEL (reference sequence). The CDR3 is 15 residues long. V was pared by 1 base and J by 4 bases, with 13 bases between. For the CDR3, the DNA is TGTGCCAGCAGCCAAGGGCGGGTAAAAGGAGAGACCCAGTACTTC. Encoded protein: CASSQGRVKGETQYF.

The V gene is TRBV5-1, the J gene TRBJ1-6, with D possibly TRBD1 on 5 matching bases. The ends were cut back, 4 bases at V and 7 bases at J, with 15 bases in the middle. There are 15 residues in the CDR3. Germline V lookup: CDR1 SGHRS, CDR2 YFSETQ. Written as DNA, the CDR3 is TGCGCCAGCAGCGGGGGACGAGATTCGAATTCACCCCTCCACTTT. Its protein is CASSGGRDSNSPLHF.